The clone carrying this T cell receptor beta chain has a handful of counts. Its antigen is not known. This sample was taken from a study of T cell repertoires in cytomegalovirus infection. Study as a whole: Peptides in the study included HLA-C-restricted and HLA-B-restricted CMV epitopes. Carrying CMV and the relevant HLA type showed in public TCR beta signatures. Regarding the study as a whole: Cumulative frequency (of public TCR beta family members) identified carriers of CMV plus the relevant HLA. The ex vivo response was dominated by HLA-C-restricted CMV-specific TCR beta clonotypes.

The CDR3 has 13 amino acids. V was pared by 8 bases and J by 6 bases, with 11 bases between. Per the germline V gene, CDR1 is MGHDK and CDR2 is SYGVNS. TCRdb recomputed calls from the reads with MiXCR, one row per CDR3 protein. The sample lists roughly 340,000 distinct CDR3 sequences, roughly 28% seen once, with roughly 20% in the top ten. The chain combines TRBV25-1 with TRBJ1-6; no firm D call. The sequenced sample was cultured PBMCs, obtained from culture after CMV antigen stimulation. The receptor was isolated from a human donor in good health (CMV status not recorded). Some clones in this sample may be carry-over from other donors' samples. For the CDR3, the DNA is TGTGCCAGCGGGTCAGTAGCTAATTCACCCCTCCACTTT. Translation: CASGSVANSPLHF.